A selection of T cell receptor beta chains follows, all from one sample in a study of blood T cells in healthy people across ages. Via MiXCR, TCRdb re-called the 5' RACE reads, giving one row per CDR3 protein. Of around 940,000 distinct CDR3 sequences in the sample, roughly 50% were seen once. Input material: blood. The receptor source for this set is a woman aged 55-69 years in good health. Each CDR3 is given with its conserved first and last residue. A D gene is named only where the DNA matches it firmly. Only some rows state a clone size, as once, few, many or a class for expanded clones.

clone_size j_call v_call d_call cdr3_aa cdr3_nt
NA TRBJ2-7 TRBV4-2 NA CASSRNRDSYEQYF TGTGCCAGCAGTCGAAACAGGGATTCCTACGAGCAGTACTTC
few TRBJ2-1 TRBV20-1 NA CSARTSLRGRSYNEQFF TGCAGTGCTAGAACTTCTCTGAGGGGGAGGTCCTACAATGAGCAGTTCTTC
NA TRBJ2-1 TRBV28 NA CASSFHGRGNEQFF TGTGCCAGCAGTTTTCACGGTAGGGGAAATGAGCAGTTCTTC
few TRBJ2-1 TRBV27 NA CASSLFRGDEQFF TGTGCCAGCAGTTTATTCAGGGGGGATGAGCAGTTCTTC
once TRBJ2-4 TRBV7-2 NA CASSLLRGSIGTNIQYF TGTGCCAGCAGCTTACTTCGGGGTAGTATAGGAACAAACATTCAGTACTTC
NA TRBJ1-1 TRBV6-6 TRBD1 CASSVPGQGTEAFF TGTGCCAGCAGTGTCCCGGGACAGGGGACGGAAGCTTTCTTT
NA TRBJ1-4 TRBV6-1 TRBD1 CASSRDRNEKLFF TGTGCCAGCAGTCGGGACAGGAATGAAAAACTGTTTTTT
few TRBJ2-5 TRBV25-1 TRBD1 CASSDALRQGQETQYF TGTGCCAGCAGTGACGCCTTGCGACAGGGCCAAGAGACCCAGTACTTC
NA TRBJ1-2 TRBV7-2 NA CASGLRSNGYTF TGTGCCAGCGGGCTCCGCTCCAATGGCTACACCTTC
NA TRBJ1-5 TRBV6-5 NA CATRTRASNQPQHF TGTGCCACCCGGACAAGGGCCTCTAATCAGCCCCAGCATTTT
NA TRBJ2-5 TRBV14 NA CASSLTWRGAVWEETQYF TGTGCCAGCAGCCTTACCTGGAGGGGGGCCGTGTGGGAGGAGACCCAGTACTTC
NA TRBJ2-5 TRBV20-1 NA CSAQEGVSLGETQYF TGCAGTGCTCAAGAGGGGGTCTCTTTGGGGGAGACCCAGTACTTC
NA TRBJ2-1 TRBV7-2 NA CASSLFRALPEGNEQFF TGTGCCAGCAGCTTATTTCGTGCTCTGCCTGAAGGCAATGAGCAGTTCTTC
NA TRBJ1-1 TRBV29-1 TRBD1 CSVGGGRGTEAFF TGCAGCGTTGGAGGGGGCAGGGGCACTGAAGCTTTCTTT
NA TRBJ2-1 TRBV29-1 TRBD2 CSVPTSGSNEQFF TGTAGCGTTCCGACTAGCGGGAGCAATGAGCAGTTCTTC
NA TRBJ2-1 TRBV20-1 TRBD2 CSARREGGYYAYNEQFF TGCAGTGCTAGACGGGAGGGTGGGTATTATGCGTACAATGAGCAGTTCTTC
NA TRBJ2-1 TRBV10-3 NA CAIADAGSSYNEQFF TGTGCCATCGCCGATGCGGGGAGCTCCTACAATGAGCAGTTCTTC
NA TRBJ1-2 TRBV30 NA CAWSLGGSCTF TGTGCCTGGAGCCTCGGGGGGAGCTGCACCTTC
NA TRBJ2-7 TRBV5-1 TRBD2 CASSNGPSGSSYEQYF TGCGCCAGCAGTAATGGACCTAGCGGGTCCAGCTACGAGCAGTACTTC
few TRBJ1-5 TRBV29-1 NA CSVGSVNQPQHF TGCAGCGTTGGTTCGGTAAATCAGCCCCAGCATTTT
NA TRBJ2-4 TRBV28 TRBD1 CARGTGGGIQYF TGTGCCAGAGGGACAGGGGGTGGCATTCAGTACTTC
NA TRBJ2-1 TRBV29-1 TRBD1 CSVLRDRGLGEQFF TGCAGCGTACTCCGGGACAGGGGGCTTGGTGAGCAGTTCTTC
few TRBJ2-7 TRBV29-1 NA CSVELGGSYEQYF TGCAGCGTTGAGTTAGGGGGCTCCTACGAGCAGTACTTC
NA TRBJ2-5 TRBV5-1 NA CASSSGEAAQETQYF TGCGCCAGCAGCTCCGGAGAGGCAGCCCAAGAGACCCAGTACTTC
NA TRBJ2-1 TRBV5-1 TRBD2 CASSLPRLAGGQDEQFF TGCGCCAGCAGCTTGCCAAGACTAGCGGGAGGGCAAGATGAGCAGTTCTTC
NA TRBJ2-1 TRBV4-2 TRBD1 CASSQVVGETGYYYNEQFF TGTGCCAGCAGCCAAGTGGTTGGAGAGACAGGGTACTACTACAATGAGCAGTTCTTC
NA TRBJ2-7 TRBV24-1 TRBD1 CATSDKYPGQGQKQYF TGTGCCACCAGTGATAAATACCCCGGACAGGGTCAGAAACAGTACTTC
few TRBJ2-5 TRBV20-1 NA CSARLGTDWYQETQYF TGCAGTGCTAGATTAGGGACGGATTGGTACCAAGAGACCCAGTACTTC
NA TRBJ2-1 TRBV28 NA CASRAAGRQGGDEQFF TGTGCCAGCAGAGCCGCGGGAAGACAGGGAGGGGATGAGCAGTTCTTC
NA TRBJ1-6 TRBV6-2/TRBV6-3 NA CASSSPPRDGTPLHF TGTGCCAGCAGTTCACCCCCCAGGGATGGTACACCCCTCCACTTT
few TRBJ1-2 TRBV6-5 NA CATEKRTLGVNYGYTF TGTGCCACCGAAAAACGTACATTGGGGGTTAACTATGGCTACACCTTC
NA TRBJ2-1 TRBV5-6 NA CASSLVQTYNEQFF TGTGCCAGCAGCTTAGTCCAAACCTACAATGAGCAGTTCTTC
NA TRBJ2-5 TRBV28 NA CATKGCRETQYF TGTGCCACTAAGGGGTGCCGAGAGACCCAGTACTTC
NA TRBJ1-1 TRBV7-9 TRBD1 CASSATGVRTEAFF TGTGCCAGCAGCGCGACAGGGGTGCGCACTGAAGCTTTCTTT
NA TRBJ2-3 TRBV28 NA CASSSWGPDTQYF TGTGCCAGCAGCTCCTGGGGCCCAGATACGCAGTATTTT
NA TRBJ1-2 TRBV6-6 NA CASSYSIVNGYTF TGTGCCAGCAGTTACTCGATAGTAAATGGCTACACCTTC
NA TRBJ1-2 TRBV5-6 NA CASSVRQFYGYTF TGTGCCAGCAGCGTGAGGCAGTTCTATGGCTACACCTTC
NA TRBJ2-1 TRBV6-2/TRBV6-3 TRBD2 CASSPLAGESYNEQFF TGTGCCAGCAGTCCATTAGCGGGAGAGTCCTACAATGAGCAGTTCTTC
few TRBJ1-2 TRBV7-9 TRBD1 CASSPPGQVYGYTF TGTGCCAGCAGCCCACCGGGACAGGTCTATGGCTACACCTTC
NA TRBJ2-5 TRBV20-1 NA CSARDLAATRWETQYF TGCAGTGCTAGAGATCTTGCCGCCACAAGGTGGGAGACCCAGTACTTC
NA TRBJ2-5 TRBV7-2 NA CASSQHLVVNQETQYF TGTGCCAGCAGCCAACATCTCGTCGTCAATCAAGAGACCCAGTACTTC
once TRBJ2-5 TRBV30 NA CAWSVPGAAGWQYF TGTGCCTGGAGTGTACCAGGGGCAGCGGGTTGGCAGTACTTC
few TRBJ1-6 TRBV7-2 NA CASRQLGSPLHF TGTGCCAGTAGACAGCTAGGCTCACCCCTCCACTTT
NA TRBJ2-1 TRBV29-1 TRBD2 CSVEGVAAGGEQFF TGCAGCGTTGAAGGGGTAGCGGCGGGGGGTGAGCAGTTCTTC
NA TRBJ2-1 TRBV29-1 TRBD2 CSVPVGLAGVEQFF TGCAGCGTTCCAGTAGGACTAGCGGGAGTTGAGCAGTTCTTC
NA TRBJ1-2 TRBV10-3 TRBD1 CAIRAGQDYGYTF TGTGCCATCAGGGCCGGACAGGATTATGGCTACACCTTC
NA TRBJ2-7 TRBV7-3 NA CASSLIGGTNYEQYF TGTGCCAGCAGCTTAATTGGTGGGACAAACTACGAGCAGTACTTC
NA TRBJ2-1 TRBV25-1 NA CASGGRGDNEQLF TGTGCCAGCGGGGGGCGAGGGGACAATGAGCAGTTGTTC
NA TRBJ2-2 TRBV4-1 TRBD1 CASIRGLGMGGELFF TGCGCCAGCATCAGGGGGTTGGGAATGGGCGGGGAGCTGTTTTTT
NA TRBJ2-7 TRBV7-9 TRBD1 CASSLLAGTGGREQYF TGTGCCAGCAGCTTATTGGCCGGGACAGGGGGCCGCGAGCAGTACTTC
NA TRBJ2-4 TRBV24-1 NA CATSDLGEEDIQYF TGTGCCACCAGTGACCTCGGAGAGGAGGACATTCAGTACTTC
NA TRBJ1-4 TRBV4-3 TRBD1 CASSQDHVGGSDEKLFF TGCGCCAGCAGCCAAGATCATGTAGGGGGCTCGGATGAAAAACTGTTTTTT
NA TRBJ2-3 TRBV28 TRBD2 CASSFIGLGTPYTDTQYF TGTGCCAGCAGTTTTATCGGACTAGGGACCCCTTACACAGATACGCAGTATTTT
few TRBJ2-1 TRBV7-9 NA CASSRDGNEQFF TGTGCCAGCAGCCGAGACGGGAATGAGCAGTTCTTC
NA TRBJ2-3 TRBV4-1 NA CASSQGLWTDTQYF TGCGCCAGCAGCCAAGGACTCTGGACAGATACGCAGTATTTT
NA TRBJ1-2 TRBV25-1 NA CASSELLDGYTF TGTGCCAGCAGTGAACTATTGGATGGCTACACCTTC
NA TRBJ1-1 TRBV7-2 NA CASTRNWDTEAFF TGTGCCAGCACCCGGAACTGGGACACTGAAGCTTTCTTT
NA TRBJ2-7 TRBV30 TRBD1 CAWSGGQRPYEQYF TGTGCCTGGAGTGGGGGACAGCGACCCTACGAGCAGTACTTC